This TCR beta chain was observed in a study of blood T cell repertoires in COVID-19. Turning to the study itself: Sites across the United States, Italy and Spain contributed samples from acute and convalescent COVID-19.

Under the authors' procedure: Amplifying reference gene primers gave estimates of nucleated cell counts. The repertoire was sequenced with immunoSEQ multiplex PCR; TCRdb's copy has only in-frame clones and lacks some. V and J calls plus clone size are reproduced from that table; the DNA served to infer D and trimming. The repertoire holds about 150,000 clones, about nine tenths seen once, with about 2.5% in the top ten. Patients of the Seattle cohort, enrolled during active infection, were followed longitudinally. CDR3 length: 16 amino acids. CDR1 SGHNT and CDR2 YYREEE come from the germline V gene (reference sequence). The ends lost 4 bases at V and 14 bases at J; junction bases unmatched: 13.

The TCR originated in a human donor with COVID-19, enrolled during active disease. The donor label of this sample is uncertain. The rearrangement uses TRBV5-4 and TRBJ2-3; 16 bases are shared with TRBD2. The sample was peripheral blood. CDR3 bases: TGTGCCAGCAGCGCTCCGGGACTAGCGGGAGGGCCGGAGAGGTATTTT. Protein sequence: CASSAPGLAGGPERYF.